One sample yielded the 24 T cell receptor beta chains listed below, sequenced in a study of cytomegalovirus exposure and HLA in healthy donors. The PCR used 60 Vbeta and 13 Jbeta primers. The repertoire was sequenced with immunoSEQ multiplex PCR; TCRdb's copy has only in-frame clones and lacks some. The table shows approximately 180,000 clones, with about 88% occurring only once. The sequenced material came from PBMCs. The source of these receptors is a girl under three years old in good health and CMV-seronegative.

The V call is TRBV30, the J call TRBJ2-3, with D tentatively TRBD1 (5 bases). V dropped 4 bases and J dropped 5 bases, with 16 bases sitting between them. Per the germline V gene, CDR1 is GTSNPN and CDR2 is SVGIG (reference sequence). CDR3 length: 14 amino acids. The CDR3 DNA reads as TGTGCCTGGACTTTAGGGCAGGGTGGAGATACGCAGTATTTT. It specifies CAWTLGQGGDTQYF.

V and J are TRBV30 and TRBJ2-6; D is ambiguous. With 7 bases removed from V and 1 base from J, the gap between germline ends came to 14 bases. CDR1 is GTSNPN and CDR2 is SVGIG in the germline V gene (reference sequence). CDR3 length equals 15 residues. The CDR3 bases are TGTGCCTCCGAGGATTTCATTTCTGGGGCCAACGTCCTGACTTTC. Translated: CASEDFISGANVLTF. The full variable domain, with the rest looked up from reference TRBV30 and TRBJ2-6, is SQTIHQWPATLVQPVGSPLSLECTVEGTSNPNLYWYRQAAGRGLQLLFYSVGIGQISSEVPQNLSASRPQDRQFILSSKKLLLSDSGFYLCASEDFISGANVLTFGAGSRLTVL.

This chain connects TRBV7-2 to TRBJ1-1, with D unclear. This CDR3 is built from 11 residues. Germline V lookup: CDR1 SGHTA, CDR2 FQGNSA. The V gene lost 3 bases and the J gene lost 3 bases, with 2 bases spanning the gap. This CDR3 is CASSFDTEAFF. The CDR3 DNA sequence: TGTGCCAGCAGCTTCGACACTGAAGCTTTCTTT.

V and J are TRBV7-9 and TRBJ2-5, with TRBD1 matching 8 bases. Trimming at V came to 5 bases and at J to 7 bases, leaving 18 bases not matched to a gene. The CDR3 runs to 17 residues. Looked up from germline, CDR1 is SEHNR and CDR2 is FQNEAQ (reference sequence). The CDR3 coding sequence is TGTGCCAGCAGCCGAGTGGGGACAGGAGATAAGGGGGGGACCCAGTACTTC. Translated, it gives CASSRVGTGDKGGTQYF.

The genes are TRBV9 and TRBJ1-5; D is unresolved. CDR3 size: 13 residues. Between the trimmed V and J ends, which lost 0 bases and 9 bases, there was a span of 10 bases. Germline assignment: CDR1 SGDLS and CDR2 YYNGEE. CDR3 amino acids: CASSVGKHPPQHF. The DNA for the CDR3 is TGTGCCAGCAGCGTAGGAAAACACCCGCCCCAGCATTTT.

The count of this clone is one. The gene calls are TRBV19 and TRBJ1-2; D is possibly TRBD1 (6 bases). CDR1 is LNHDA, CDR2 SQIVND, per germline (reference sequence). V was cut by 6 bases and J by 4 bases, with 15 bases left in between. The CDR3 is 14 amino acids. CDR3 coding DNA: TGTGCCAGTAGGGGGACACCTTTTGGCTATGGCTACACCTTC. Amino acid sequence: CASRGTPFGYGYTF.

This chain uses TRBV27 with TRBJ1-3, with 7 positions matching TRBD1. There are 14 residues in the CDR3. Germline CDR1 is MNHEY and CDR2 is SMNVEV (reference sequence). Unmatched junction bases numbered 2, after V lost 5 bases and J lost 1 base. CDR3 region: CASSQQGSGNTIYF. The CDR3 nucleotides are TGTGCCAGCAGTCAACAGGGGTCTGGAAACACCATATATTTT.

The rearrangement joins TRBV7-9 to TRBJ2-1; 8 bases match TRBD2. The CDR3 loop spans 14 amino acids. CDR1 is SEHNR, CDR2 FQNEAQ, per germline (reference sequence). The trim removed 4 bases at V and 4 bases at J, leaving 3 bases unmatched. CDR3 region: CASSSSGRYNEQFF. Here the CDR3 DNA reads TGTGCCAGCAGCTCTAGCGGGCGATACAATGAGCAGTTCTTC.

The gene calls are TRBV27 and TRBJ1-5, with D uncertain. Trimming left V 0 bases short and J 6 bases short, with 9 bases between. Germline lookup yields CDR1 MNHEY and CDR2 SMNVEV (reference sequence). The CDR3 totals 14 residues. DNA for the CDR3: TGTGCCAGCAGTTTATCCTCCGGCGGTCAGCCCCAGCATTTT. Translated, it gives CASSLSSGGQPQHF.

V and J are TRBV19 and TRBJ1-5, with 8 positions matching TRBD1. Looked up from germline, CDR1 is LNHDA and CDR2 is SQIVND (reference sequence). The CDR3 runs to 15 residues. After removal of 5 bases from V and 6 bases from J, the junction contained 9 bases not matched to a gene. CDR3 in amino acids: CASSPGGQGSQPQHF. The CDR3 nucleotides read TGTGCCAGTAGTCCAGGGGGCCAGGGAAGTCAGCCCCAGCATTTT.

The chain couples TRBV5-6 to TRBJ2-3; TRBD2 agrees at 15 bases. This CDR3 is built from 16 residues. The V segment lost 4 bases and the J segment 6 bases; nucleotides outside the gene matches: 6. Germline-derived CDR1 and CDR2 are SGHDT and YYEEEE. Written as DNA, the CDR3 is TGTGCCAGCAGCCTCGGACTAGCGGGGGGGCCCGATACGCAGTATTTT. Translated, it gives CASSLGLAGGPDTQYF.

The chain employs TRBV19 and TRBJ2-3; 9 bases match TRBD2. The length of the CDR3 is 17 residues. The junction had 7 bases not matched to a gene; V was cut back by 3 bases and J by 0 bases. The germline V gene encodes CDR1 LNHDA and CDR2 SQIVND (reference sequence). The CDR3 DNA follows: TGTGCCAGTAGTATCTCGACTAGCGGAACTAGCACAGATACGCAGTATTTT. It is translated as CASSISTSGTSTDTQYF.

For the CDR3, the DNA is TGTGCCAGCAATATCGGGGAGTATCAGCCCCAGCATTTT. This encodes CASNIGEYQPQHF. The chain couples TRBV6-1 to TRBJ1-5, with D unresolved. This CDR3 contains 13 residues. Trimming took 7 bases from V and 5 from J, leaving 12 bases between them. In germline, CDR1 is MNHNS, CDR2 SASEGT.

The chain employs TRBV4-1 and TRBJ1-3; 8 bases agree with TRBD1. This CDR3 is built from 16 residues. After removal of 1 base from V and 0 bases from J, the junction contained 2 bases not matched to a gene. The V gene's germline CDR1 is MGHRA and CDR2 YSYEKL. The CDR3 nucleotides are TGCGCCAGCAGCCAAGCAGGGGGCTTCTCTGGAAACACCATATATTTT. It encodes CASSQAGGFSGNTIYF.

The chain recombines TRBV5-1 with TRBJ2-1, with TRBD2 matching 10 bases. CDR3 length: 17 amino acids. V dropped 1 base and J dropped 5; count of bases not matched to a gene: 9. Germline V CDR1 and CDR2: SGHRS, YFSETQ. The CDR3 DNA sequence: TGCGCCAGCAGCTTGATCCCTAGCGGGGGCAGTCACAATGAGCAGTTCTTC. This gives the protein CASSLIPSGGSHNEQFF. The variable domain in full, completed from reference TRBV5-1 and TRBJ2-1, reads KAGVTQTPRYLIKTRGQQVTLSCSPISGHRSVSWYQQTPGQGLQFLFEYFSETQRNKGNFPGRFSGRQFSNSRSEMNVSTLELGDSALYLCASSLIPSGGSHNEQFFGPGTRLTVL.

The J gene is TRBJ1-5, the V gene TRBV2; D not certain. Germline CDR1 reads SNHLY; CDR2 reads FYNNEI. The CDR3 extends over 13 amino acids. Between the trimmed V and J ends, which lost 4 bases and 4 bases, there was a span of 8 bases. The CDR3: CASSVSGNQPQHF. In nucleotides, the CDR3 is TGTGCCAGCAGTGTTTCGGGGAATCAGCCCCAGCATTTT.

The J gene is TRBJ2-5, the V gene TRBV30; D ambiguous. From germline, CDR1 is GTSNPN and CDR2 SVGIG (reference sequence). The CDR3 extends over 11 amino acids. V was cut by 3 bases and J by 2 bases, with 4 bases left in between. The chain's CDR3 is CAWSLQETQYF. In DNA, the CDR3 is TGTGCCTGGAGCCTACAAGAGACCCAGTACTTC.

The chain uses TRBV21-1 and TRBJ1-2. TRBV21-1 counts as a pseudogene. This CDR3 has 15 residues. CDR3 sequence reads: CVSSSPKRESDGYTF. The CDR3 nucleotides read TGTGTCAGCAGCAGCCCGAAGAGGGAAAGCGATGGCTACACCTTC.

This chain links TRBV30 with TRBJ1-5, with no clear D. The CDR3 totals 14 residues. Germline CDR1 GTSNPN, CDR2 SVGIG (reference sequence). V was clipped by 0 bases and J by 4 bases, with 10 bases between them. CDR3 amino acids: CAWSVVTRNQPQHF. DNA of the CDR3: TGTGCCTGGAGTGTTGTCACCCGGAATCAGCCCCAGCATTTT.

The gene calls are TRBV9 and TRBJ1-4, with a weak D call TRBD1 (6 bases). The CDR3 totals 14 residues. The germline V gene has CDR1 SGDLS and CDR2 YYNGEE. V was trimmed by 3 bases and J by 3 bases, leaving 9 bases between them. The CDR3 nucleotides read TGTGCCAGCAGCGCCGGACAGTCTAATGAAAAACTGTTTTTT. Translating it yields CASSAGQSNEKLFF.

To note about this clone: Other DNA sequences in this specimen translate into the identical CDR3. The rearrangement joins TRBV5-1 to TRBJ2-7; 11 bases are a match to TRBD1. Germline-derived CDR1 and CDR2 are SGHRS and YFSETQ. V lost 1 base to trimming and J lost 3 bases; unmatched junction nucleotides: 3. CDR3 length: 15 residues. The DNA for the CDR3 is TGCGCCAGCAGCTTGCTTGGGACAGGGGGCTACGAGCAGTACTTC. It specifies CASSLLGTGGYEQYF.

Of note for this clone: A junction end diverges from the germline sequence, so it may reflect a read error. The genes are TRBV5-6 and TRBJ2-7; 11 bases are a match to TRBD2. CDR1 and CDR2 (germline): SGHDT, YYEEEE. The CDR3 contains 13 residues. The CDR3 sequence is CASSGGSSGRPSF. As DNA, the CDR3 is TGTGCCAGCAGCGGGGGGTCTAGCGGGAGGCCCTCCTTC.

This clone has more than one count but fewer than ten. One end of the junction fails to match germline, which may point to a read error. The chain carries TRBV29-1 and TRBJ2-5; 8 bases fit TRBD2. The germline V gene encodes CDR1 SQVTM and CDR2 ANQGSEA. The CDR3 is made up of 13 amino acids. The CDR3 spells CSVEVAGKETQYF. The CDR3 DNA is TGCAGCGTGGAAGTAGCGGGAAAGGAGACCCAGTACTTC.

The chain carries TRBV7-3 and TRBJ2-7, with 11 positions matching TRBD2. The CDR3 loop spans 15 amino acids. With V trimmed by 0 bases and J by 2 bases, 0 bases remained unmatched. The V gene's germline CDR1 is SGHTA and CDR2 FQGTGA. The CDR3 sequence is CASSLTGLAAYEQYF. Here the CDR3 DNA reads TGTGCCAGCAGCTTAACGGGACTAGCGGCCTACGAGCAGTACTTC.